Described below is a single TCR beta chain sequence and its context. The sample is drawn from a study of OX40 agonist ivuxolimab in advanced cancers. The germline V gene encodes CDR1 SGHVS and CDR2 FQNEAQ. The germline V and J ends were trimmed by 0 bases and 1 base, with 10 bases remaining between them. CDR3 length equals 16 residues. Sequencing was performed with immunoSEQ multiplex PCR; in TCRdb, only in-frame clones are kept and a portion is missing. The table shows under 70,000 clones, with about 89% occurring only once. Sample: CD4+ or CD8+ T cells sorted from blood, taken in a trial of the OX40 agonist ivuxolimab. The TCR comes from an adult with an advanced solid tumor such as melanoma, head and neck, liver or kidney cancer. V and J are TRBV7-8 and TRBJ2-1; D is possibly TRBD2 (5 bases). The CDR3 coding sequence is TGTGCCAGCAGCTTAGCGTTTGGCGGGTCCTACAATGAGCAGTTCTTC. It translates to CASSLAFGGSYNEQFF.